This T cell receptor (beta chain) was recovered during a study of cytomegalovirus exposure and HLA in healthy donors. Primers: 60 Vbeta forward and 13 Jbeta reverse. Assay: immunoSEQ multiplex PCR; the TCRdb copy retains only in-frame clones and omits some. The table has roughly 120,000 clones, over 70% seen once; the top ten hold around 1.6%. This CDR3 has 16 amino acids. The V gene's germline CDR1 is SGHAT and CDR2 FQNNGV. The V and J ends lost 4 bases and 3 bases, in that order; junction bases with no gene match: 4. By proportion, this clone is medium-sized. The sample carries other DNA sequences with the same CDR3.

The V gene is TRBV11-2, the J gene TRBJ2-3; 13 bases line up with TRBD2. The origin of this receptor is a woman under 30 in good health and CMV-seronegative. Sequenced material: PBMCs. In nucleotides, the CDR3 is TGTGCCAGCAGCTCGGGACTAGCGGGGCGGACAGATACGCAGTATTTT. Its translation: CASSSGLAGRTDTQYF.